Listed here is a single TCR beta chain. The sample comes from a study of blood T cell repertoires in COVID-19. Study in general: Specimens from acute and convalescent COVID-19 originated in the United States, Italy and Spain. In each case, the material was cDNA or gDNA derived from T cells, B-cell-depleted T cells, or PBMCs.

In the study's own analysis: Reference gene primer amplification in the assay estimated nucleated cell counts. Measured with immunoSEQ multiplex PCR; TCRdb has only the in-frame clones, and not every one. V and J calls plus clone size are reproduced from that table; the DNA served to infer D and trimming. The sample carries about 260,000 clones, 85% to 90% recorded once. V shed 3 bases and J 5 bases; nucleotides not matched to a gene: 5. The CDR3 covers 14 residues. The germline gives CDR1 SGHTA, CDR2 FQGNSA. Sequencing input: peripheral blood. This receptor was identified in a woman aged 35 to 49 with acute or convalescent COVID-19. V gene TRBV7-2 combines with J gene TRBJ2-5, with TRBD2 identical over 8 bases. CDR3 residues: CASSFGTSRETQYF. The CDR3, as DNA: TGTGCCAGCAGCTTCGGGACTAGTCGCGAGACCCAGTACTTC.